Shown below are 7 T cell receptor beta chains from a single sample sequenced in a study of blood T cells in healthy people across ages. A second roughly 7 to 11 cycle PCR used barcoded and J-beta primers. TCRdb processed the 5' RACE reads anew with MiXCR; each CDR3 protein has one entry. This table has 780,000 or so distinct CDR3 sequences, around 50% appearing once. Sequenced input: blood. The source is a man aged 35 to 55 in good health.

This clonotype was counted a few times. The rearrangement uses TRBV20-1 and TRBJ2-7; 8 bases match TRBD2. The tail of the sequence fits TRBJ2-5 better, so the J call may be wrong. CDR1 is DFQATT, CDR2 SNEGSKA, per germline (reference sequence). The CDR3 covers 14 residues. The chain's CDR3 is CSASSISGIKTQYF. The CDR3 nucleotides read TGCAGTGCTAGTTCGATTAGCGGGATCAAGACCCAGTACTTC.

The V call is TRBV5-1, the J call TRBJ2-3; D is unclear. V was cut by 5 bases and J by 3 bases, with 13 bases left in between. CDR3 size: 14 residues. The germline CDR1 and CDR2 sequences are SGHRS and YFSETQ. The CDR3 DNA reads as TGCGCCAGCAGGTCCGGTGGCTTAACAGATACGCAGTATTTT. This gives the protein CASRSGGLTDTQYF.

This chain joins TRBV12-5 and TRBJ2-4, with D uncertain. The J call may be in error: the DNA end matches TRBJ2-7 better. This CDR3 has 12 residues. The germline gives CDR1 LGHNT, CDR2 FRNRAP. The CDR3: CASGLVPDEQYF. The CDR3 coding sequence is TGTGCTAGTGGTTTGGTACCAGACGAGCAGTACTTC.

There are a few counts of this clonotype. The J gene is TRBJ2-5, the V gene TRBV28, with a possible D match to TRBD1 (6 bases). With 3 bases removed from V and 5 bases from J, the gap between germline ends came to 13 bases. The CDR3 totals 14 residues. Germline CDR1 is MDHEN and CDR2 is SYDVKM. The CDR3: CASSLVGGVETQYF. CDR3 DNA sequence: TGTGCCAGCAGTTTGGTAGGGGGAGTGGAGACCCAGTACTTC.

The chain has TRBV28 and TRBJ2-7, with TRBD1 matching 7 bases. The germline gives CDR1 MDHEN, CDR2 SYDVKM. J was trimmed by 1 base and V by 4 bases; bases with no gene match: 7. The CDR3 is made up of 15 amino acids. This CDR3 is CASSSYPTGSYEQYF. For the CDR3, the DNA is TGTGCCAGCAGTTCCTACCCGACAGGGTCCTACGAGCAGTACTTC.

The CDR3 region has the DNA TGTGCCACCAGCAGAGCAGGGGGGAATGAAAAACTGTTTTTT. It translates to CATSRAGGNEKLFF. The genes are TRBV15 and TRBJ1-4; 7 bases fit TRBD1. The CDR3 sequence is 14 residues long. Trimming at V came to 1 base and at J to 5 bases, leaving 1 base not matched to a gene. CDR1 and CDR2 from the germline V gene are LNHNV and YYDKDF (reference sequence).

The V call is TRBV29-1, the J call TRBJ2-1, with TRBD2 as a possible D gene (5 bases). V gave up 7 bases and J gave up 8 bases, with 12 bases separating them. The CDR3 has 11 residues. Germline values: CDR1 SQVTM, CDR2 ANQGSEA. The CDR3 region has the DNA TGCAGCGCCGGAGGTGGATATGAGCAGTTCTTC. Its translation is CSAGGGYEQFF.